This TCR beta chain was sequenced during a study of monozygotic twins with inflammatory bowel disease. Germline lookup yields CDR1 DFQATT and CDR2 SNEGSKA (reference sequence). The CDR3 totals 15 residues. Reanalyzing the 5' RACE reads, TCRdb keeps one entry per CDR3 protein, without DNA. Here the sample table reports more than 350,000 distinct CDR3 sequences. Sampling involved one blood draw (more than 2.3 ml) for every donor. V and J are TRBV20-1 and TRBJ1-4. The receptor's source is a human donor with ulcerative colitis or Crohn's disease, or a healthy co-twin of an affected twin (not recorded which). The sequencing input was blood. The CDR3 is CSADRREGTNEKLFF.